This TCR beta chain is drawn from a study of CD8+ T cells in alopecia areata. Points from the study as a whole: The study found TCR sharing across patients less clear than in mice, possibly for HLA reasons.

Following extraction, RNA underwent reverse transcription to cDNA, which served as the sequencing template. TCRdb's table, derived via immunoSEQ multiplex PCR, lists solely in-frame clones and lacks some. Found here are hundreds of thousands of clones, about 60% of them singletons; the top ten hold 0.45%. Only a few counts were recorded for this clone. Its antigen is still unknown. The source of this sequence is a human donor with alopecia areata. The sample consisted of CD4+ T cells sorted from blood, taken at week 0.

The CDR3 coding sequence is TGTGCCAGCAGTAAGGACTACCCGAAACCAGATACGCAGTATTTT. It translates to CASSKDYPKPDTQYF. The chain couples TRBV6-5 to TRBJ2-3; weak D call: TRBD2 (6 bases). Trimming removed 5 bases at V and 4 bases at J, with 16 bases between. This CDR3 comprises 15 residues. Germline V gene data show CDR1 as MNHEY and CDR2 as SVGAGI.